This T cell receptor beta chain was obtained from a study of T-cell memory formation after mild COVID-19. This clonotype was seen a handful of times. TCRdb recomputed calls from the 5' RACE reads with MiXCR, one row per CDR3 protein. The sample consists of about 400,000 distinct CDR3 sequences, 15% to 20% of them appearing once. This CDR3 is built from 14 residues. In germline, CDR1 is WSHSY, CDR2 SAAADI. The V end was cut by 8 bases, the J end by 2 bases, with 10 bases between. This sequence originates from a man between 18 and 29 years old who had mild COVID-19 (a few samples of this study predate the infection). Cell type and time point are not known. Specimen: PBMCs or a T cell subset sorted from them (not recorded which). The J gene is TRBJ1-6, the V gene TRBV10-2; the D gene is possibly TRBD1 (6 bases). CDR3 nucleotide sequence: TGCGCCAGCTCAGGGGAGACCTATAATTCACCCCTCCACTTT. Translation: CASSGETYNSPLHF.